This TCR beta chain was captured by sequencing in a study of T cell responses to AZD1222 COVID-19 vaccine. Repertoires were generated with immunoSEQ multiplex PCR, while TCRdb's copy carries only in-frame clones and drops some. This table holds some 200,000 clones, roughly 92% found once. Overall study results and limits: With dominance at 160-218 and 743-854, vaccine-associated CD4 TCRs spanned spike. A rise in Spike-specific TCR breadth and depth followed two AZD1222 doses.

Concerning this clone itself: Its specificity is not known.

The CDR3 spans 18 residues. Trimming at V came to 8 bases and at J to 0 bases, leaving 15 bases not matched to a gene. The V gene's germline CDR1 is ENHRY and CDR2 SYGVKD. This TCR derives from an adult in good health. The chain couples TRBV10-3 to TRBJ2-1; TRBD2 matches 8 bases. The source material was peripheral blood, sampled on day 0 of AZD1222 vaccination. The CDR3 protein is CAIAAGVGLSSSYNEQFF. The CDR3 DNA follows: TGTGCCATCGCAGCGGGAGTTGGCCTTTCTAGCTCCTACAATGAGCAGTTCTTC.